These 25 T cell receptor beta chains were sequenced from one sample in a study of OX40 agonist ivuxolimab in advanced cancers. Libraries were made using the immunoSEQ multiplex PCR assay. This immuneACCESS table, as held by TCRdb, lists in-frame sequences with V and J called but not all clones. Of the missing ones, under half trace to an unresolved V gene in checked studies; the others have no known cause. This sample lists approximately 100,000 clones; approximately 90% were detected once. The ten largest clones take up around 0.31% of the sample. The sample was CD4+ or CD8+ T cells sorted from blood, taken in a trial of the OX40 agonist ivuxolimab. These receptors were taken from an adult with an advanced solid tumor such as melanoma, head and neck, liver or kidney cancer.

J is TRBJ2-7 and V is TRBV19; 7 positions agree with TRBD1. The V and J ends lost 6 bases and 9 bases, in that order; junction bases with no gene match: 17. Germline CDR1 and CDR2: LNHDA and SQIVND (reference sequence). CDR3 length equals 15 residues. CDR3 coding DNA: TGTGCCAGTAGCGACAGGGCGGGCCTAACTGGGGCGCAGTACTTC. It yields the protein CASSDRAGLTGAQYF.

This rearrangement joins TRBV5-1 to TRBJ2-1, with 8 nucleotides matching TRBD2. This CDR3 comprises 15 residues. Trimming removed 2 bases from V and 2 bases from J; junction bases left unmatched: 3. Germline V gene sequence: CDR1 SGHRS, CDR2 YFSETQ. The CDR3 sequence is CASSFSGSTYNEQFF. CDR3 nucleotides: TGCGCCAGCAGCTTCAGCGGGAGCACCTACAATGAGCAGTTCTTC.

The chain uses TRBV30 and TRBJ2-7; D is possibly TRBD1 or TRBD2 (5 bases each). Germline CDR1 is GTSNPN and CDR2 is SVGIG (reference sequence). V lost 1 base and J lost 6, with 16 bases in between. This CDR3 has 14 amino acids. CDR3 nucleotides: TGTGCCTGGAGTGCCGGGACCGGTCGAGCCGAGCAGTACTTC. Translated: CAWSAGTGRAEQYF.

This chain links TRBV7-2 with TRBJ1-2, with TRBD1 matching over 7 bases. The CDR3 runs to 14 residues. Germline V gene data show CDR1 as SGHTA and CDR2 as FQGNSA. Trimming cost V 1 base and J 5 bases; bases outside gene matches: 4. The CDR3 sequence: CASSLVAGGYGYTF. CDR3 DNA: TGTGCCAGCAGCTTAGTAGCAGGGGGGTATGGCTACACCTTC.

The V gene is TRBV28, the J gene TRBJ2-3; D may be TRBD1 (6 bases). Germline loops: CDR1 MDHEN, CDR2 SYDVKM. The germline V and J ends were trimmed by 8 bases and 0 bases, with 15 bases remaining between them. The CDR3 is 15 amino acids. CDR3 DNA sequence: TGTGCCAGCTTGGAGGCAGGGGAGAGCACAGATACGCAGTATTTT. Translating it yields CASLEAGESTDTQYF.

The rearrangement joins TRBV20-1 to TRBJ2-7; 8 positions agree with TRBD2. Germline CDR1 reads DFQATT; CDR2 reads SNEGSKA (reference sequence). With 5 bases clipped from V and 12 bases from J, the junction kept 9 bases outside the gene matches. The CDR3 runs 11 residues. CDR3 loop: CSAGPGTSLYF. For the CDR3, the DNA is TGCAGTGCTGGTCCCGGGACTAGTCTGTACTTC.

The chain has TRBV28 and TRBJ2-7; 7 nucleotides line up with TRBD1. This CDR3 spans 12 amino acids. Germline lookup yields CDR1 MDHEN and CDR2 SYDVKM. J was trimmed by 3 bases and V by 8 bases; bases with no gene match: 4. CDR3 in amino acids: CASLGQFYEQYF. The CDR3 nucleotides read TGTGCCAGCCTGGGACAGTTCTACGAGCAGTACTTC.

The CDR3 reads CASSFYPTGTYNSPLHF. CDR3 sequence (DNA): TGCGCCAGCAGCTTTTACCCGACAGGGACCTATAATTCACCCCTCCACTTT. The V call is TRBV5-1, the J call TRBJ1-6; TRBD1 matches 7 bases. Per germline, CDR1 SGHRS and CDR2 YFSETQ. The CDR3 runs to 17 residues. Unmatched junction bases numbered 7, after V lost 2 bases and J lost 2 bases.

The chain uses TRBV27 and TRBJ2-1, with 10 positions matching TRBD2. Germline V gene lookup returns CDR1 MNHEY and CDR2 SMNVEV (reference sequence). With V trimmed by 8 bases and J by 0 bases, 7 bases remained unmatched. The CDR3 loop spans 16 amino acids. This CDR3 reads CASHPASGSSYNEQFF. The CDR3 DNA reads TGTGCCAGCCACCCAGCTAGCGGGAGCTCCTACAATGAGCAGTTCTTC.

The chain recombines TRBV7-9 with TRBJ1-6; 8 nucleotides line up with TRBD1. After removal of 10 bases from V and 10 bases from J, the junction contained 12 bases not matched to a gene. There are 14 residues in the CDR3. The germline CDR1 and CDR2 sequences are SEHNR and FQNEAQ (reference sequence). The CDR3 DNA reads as TGTGCCACCAGGACAGGGTCAAGCGACTCACCCCTCCACTTT. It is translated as CATRTGSSDSPLHF.

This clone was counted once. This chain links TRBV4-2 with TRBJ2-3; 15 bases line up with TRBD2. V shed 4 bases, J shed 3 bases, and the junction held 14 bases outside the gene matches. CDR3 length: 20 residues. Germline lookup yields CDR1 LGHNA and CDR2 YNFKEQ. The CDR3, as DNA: TGTGCCAGCAGCCGCGAAGCACGGACTAGCGGGAGGGCCCTAACAGATACGCAGTATTTT. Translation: CASSREARTSGRALTDTQYF.

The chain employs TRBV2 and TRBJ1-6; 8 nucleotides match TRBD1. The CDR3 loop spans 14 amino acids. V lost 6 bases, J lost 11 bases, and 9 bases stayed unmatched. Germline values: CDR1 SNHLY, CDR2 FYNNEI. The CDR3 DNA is TGTGCCAGCAGAACTGACAGGGGCAGTCCACCCCTCCACTTT. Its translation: CASRTDRGSPPLHF.

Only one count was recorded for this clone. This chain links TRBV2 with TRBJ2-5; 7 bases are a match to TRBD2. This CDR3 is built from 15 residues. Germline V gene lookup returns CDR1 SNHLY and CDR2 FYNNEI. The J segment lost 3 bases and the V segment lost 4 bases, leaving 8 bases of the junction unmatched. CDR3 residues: CASSVGRLAKETQYF. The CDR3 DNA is TGTGCCAGCAGTGTAGGCCGACTAGCAAAAGAGACCCAGTACTTC.

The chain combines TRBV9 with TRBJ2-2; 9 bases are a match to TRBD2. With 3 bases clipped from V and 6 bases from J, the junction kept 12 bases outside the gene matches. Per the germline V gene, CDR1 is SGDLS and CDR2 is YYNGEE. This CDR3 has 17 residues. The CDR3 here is CASSARAASGIPGELFF. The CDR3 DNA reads TGTGCCAGCAGCGCACGGGCGGCTAGCGGGATACCCGGGGAGCTGTTTTTT. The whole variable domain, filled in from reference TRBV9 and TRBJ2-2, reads DSGVTQTPKHLITATGQRVTLRCSPRSGDLSVYWYQQSLDQGLQFLIQYYNGEERAKGNILERFSAQQFPDLHSELNLSSLELGDSALYFCASSARAASGIPGELFFGEGSRLTVL.

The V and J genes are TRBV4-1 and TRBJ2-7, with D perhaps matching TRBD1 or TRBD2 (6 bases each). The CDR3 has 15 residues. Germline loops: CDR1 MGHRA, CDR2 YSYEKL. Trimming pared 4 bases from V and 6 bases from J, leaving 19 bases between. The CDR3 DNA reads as TGCGCCAGCAGCCCAAGGGGGGCCGGAACTGGCGAGCAGTACTTC. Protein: CASSPRGAGTGEQYF.

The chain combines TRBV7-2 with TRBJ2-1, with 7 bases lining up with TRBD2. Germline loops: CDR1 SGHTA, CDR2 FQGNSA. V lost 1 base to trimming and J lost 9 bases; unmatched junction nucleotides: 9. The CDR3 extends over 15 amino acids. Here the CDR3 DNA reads TGTGCCAGCAGCTTAGGTACGGGGGGAGTAGGTGAGCAGTTCTTC. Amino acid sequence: CASSLGTGGVGEQFF.

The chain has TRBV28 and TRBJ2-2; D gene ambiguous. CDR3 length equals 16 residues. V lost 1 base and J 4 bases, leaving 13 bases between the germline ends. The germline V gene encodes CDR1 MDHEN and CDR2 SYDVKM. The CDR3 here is CASSLLAGHGTGELFF. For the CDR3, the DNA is TGTGCCAGCAGTTTATTGGCAGGTCACGGCACCGGGGAGCTGTTTTTT.

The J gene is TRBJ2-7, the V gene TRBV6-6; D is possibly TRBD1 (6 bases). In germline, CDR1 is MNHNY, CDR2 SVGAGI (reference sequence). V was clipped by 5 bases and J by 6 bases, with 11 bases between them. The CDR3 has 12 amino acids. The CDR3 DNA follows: TGTGCCAGCAGTGTCAGGGGTGTCGAGCAGTACTTC. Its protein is CASSVRGVEQYF.

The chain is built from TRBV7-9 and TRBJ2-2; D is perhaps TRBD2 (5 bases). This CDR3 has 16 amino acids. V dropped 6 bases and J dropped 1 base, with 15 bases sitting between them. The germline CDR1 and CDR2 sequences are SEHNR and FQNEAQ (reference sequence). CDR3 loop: CASRPTGGRNTGELFF. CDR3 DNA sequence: TGTGCCAGCAGACCCACTGGCGGGCGGAACACCGGGGAGCTGTTTTTT.

CDR3 DNA: TGTGCCAGCAGCTTGGTAGCGGGAGGAGATACGCAGTATTTT. This codes for CASSLVAGGDTQYF. This rearrangement joins TRBV7-9 to TRBJ2-3, with 10 bases aligning to TRBD2. The CDR3 runs to 14 residues. CDR1 and CDR2 from the germline V gene are SEHNR and FQNEAQ (reference sequence). V shed 3 bases, J shed 5 bases, and the junction held 2 bases outside the gene matches.

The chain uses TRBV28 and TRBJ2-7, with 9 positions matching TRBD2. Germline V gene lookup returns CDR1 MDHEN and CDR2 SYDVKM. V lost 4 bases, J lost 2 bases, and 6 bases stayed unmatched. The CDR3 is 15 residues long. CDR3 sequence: CASSSPGTSTYEQYF. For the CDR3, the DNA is TGTGCCAGCAGTTCCCCCGGGACTAGCACCTACGAGCAGTACTTC.

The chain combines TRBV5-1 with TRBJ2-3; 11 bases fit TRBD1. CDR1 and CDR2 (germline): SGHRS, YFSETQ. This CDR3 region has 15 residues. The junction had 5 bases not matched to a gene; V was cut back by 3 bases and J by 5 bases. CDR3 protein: CASSSAGTGGDTQYF. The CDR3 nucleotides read TGCGCCAGCAGCTCGGCCGGGACAGGGGGAGATACGCAGTATTTT.

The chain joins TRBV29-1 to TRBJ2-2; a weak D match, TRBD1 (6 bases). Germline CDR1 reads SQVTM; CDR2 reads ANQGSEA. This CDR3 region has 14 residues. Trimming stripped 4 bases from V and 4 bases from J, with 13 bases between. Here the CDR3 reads CSVADTGTTGELFF. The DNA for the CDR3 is TGCAGCGTTGCCGACACAGGGACCACCGGGGAGCTGTTTTTT.

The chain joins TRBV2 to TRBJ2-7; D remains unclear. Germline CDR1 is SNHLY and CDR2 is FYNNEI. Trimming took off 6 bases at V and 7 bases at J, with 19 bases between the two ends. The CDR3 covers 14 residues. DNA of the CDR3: TGTGCCAGCAGCAGGTCGTGGGCCATGCGGGAGCAGTACTTC. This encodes CASSRSWAMREQYF.

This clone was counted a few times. The chain's CDR3 is CASSMFTPGRTEAFF. The CDR3 bases are TGTGCCAGCAGCATGTTCACACCAGGGCGTACTGAAGCTTTCTTT. The V call is TRBV9, the J call TRBJ1-1; D is possibly TRBD1 (5 bases). Germline CDR1 SGDLS, CDR2 YYNGEE. V shed 4 bases and J shed 5 bases, with 18 bases lying between them. The CDR3 has 15 amino acids.